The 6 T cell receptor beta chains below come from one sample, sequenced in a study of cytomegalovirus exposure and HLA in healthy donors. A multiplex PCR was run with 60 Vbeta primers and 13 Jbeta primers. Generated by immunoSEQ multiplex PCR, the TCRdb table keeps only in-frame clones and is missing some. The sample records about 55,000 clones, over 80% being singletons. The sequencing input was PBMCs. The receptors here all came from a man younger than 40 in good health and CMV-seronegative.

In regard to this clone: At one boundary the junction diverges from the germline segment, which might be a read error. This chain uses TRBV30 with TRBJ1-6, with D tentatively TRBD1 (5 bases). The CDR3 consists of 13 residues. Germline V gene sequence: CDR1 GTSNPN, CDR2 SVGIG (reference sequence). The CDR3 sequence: CAWTKGTNSPLHF. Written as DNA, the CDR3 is TGTGCCTGGACAAAAGGGACTAATTCCCCCCTCCACTTT. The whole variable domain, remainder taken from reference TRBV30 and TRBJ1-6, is SQTIHQWPATLVQPVGSPLSLECTVEGTSNPNLYWYRQAAGRGLQLLFYSVGIGQISSEVPQNLSASRPQDRQFILSSKKLLLSDSGFYLCAWTKGTNSPLHFGNGTRLTVT.

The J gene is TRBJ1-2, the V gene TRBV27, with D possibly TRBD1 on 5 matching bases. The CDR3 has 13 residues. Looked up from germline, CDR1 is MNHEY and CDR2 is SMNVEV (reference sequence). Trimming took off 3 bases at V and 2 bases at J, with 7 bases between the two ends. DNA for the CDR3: TGTGCCAGCAGTTTCGACAGAAACTATGGCTACACCTTC. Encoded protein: CASSFDRNYGYTF.

Here the CDR3 reads CASSERGGYNEQFF. The CDR3 nucleotides are TGTGCCAGCAGCGAGCGGGGGGGCTACAATGAGCAGTTCTTC. This chain uses TRBV28 with TRBJ2-1, with TRBD2 identical over 10 bases. J gave up 3 bases and V 6 bases, and 2 bases lay outside the gene matches. CDR3 length: 14 amino acids. Germline CDR1 is MDHEN and CDR2 is SYDVKM.

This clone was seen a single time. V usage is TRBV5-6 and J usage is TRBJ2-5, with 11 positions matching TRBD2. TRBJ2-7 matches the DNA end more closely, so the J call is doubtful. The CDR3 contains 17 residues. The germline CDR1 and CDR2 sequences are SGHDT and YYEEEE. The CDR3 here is CASSWKSLAGALYEQYF. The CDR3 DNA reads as TGTGCCAGCAGCTGGAAATCACTAGCGGGGGCCCTATACGAGCAGTACTTC.

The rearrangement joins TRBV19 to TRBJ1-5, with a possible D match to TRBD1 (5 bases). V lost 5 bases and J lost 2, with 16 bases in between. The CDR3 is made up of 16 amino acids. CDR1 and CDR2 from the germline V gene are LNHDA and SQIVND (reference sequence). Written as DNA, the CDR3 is TGTGCCAGTAGTCCATGGGGAGGGGTTGGCAATCAGCCCCAGCATTTT. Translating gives CASSPWGGVGNQPQHF.

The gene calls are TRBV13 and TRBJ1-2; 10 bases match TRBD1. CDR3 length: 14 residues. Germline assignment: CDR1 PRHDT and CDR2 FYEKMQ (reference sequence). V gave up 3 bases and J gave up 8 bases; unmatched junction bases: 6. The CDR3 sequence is CASSFRDRGNGYTF. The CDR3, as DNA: TGTGCCAGCAGCTTCCGGGACAGGGGTAACGGCTACACCTTC.